Detailed here is one TCR beta chain. No antigen is known for it. This specimen belongs to a study of T cell responses to AZD1222 COVID-19 vaccine. Study-wide results and caveats: Most donors were white British and more were female, and clonal diversity was possibly underestimated. Epitopes outside B.1.351 and B.1.1.7 mutated regions reportedly drew nearly half of spike TCRs.

Generated by immunoSEQ multiplex PCR, the TCRdb table keeps only in-frame clones and is missing some. The sample lists roughly 150,000 clones, 92% seen once, with roughly 4% in the top ten. There are 13 residues in the CDR3. Looked up from germline, CDR1 is LNHDA and CDR2 is SQIVND (reference sequence). V was clipped by 7 bases and J by 5 bases; unmatched bases: 6. The V and J genes are TRBV19 and TRBJ2-5, with 8 bases matching TRBD1. The sequenced sample was peripheral blood, obtained on day 0 of AZD1222 vaccination. This clonotype originated in an adult in good health. The CDR3: CASKRTGWETQYF. DNA for the CDR3: TGTGCCAGTAAAAGGACAGGGTGGGAGACCCAGTACTTC.